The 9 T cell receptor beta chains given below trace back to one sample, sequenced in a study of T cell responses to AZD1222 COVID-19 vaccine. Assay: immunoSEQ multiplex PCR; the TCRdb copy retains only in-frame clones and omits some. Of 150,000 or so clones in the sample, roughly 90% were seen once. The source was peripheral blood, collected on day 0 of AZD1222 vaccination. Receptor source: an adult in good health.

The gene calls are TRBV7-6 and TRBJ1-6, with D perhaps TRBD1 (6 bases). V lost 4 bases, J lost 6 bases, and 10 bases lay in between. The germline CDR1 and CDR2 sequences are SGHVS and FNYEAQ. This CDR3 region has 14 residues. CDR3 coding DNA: TGTGCCAGCAGCTATGGACAGTCTAATTCACCCCTCCACTTT. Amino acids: CASSYGQSNSPLHF. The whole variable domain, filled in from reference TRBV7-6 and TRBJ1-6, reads GAGVSQSPRYKVTKRGQDVALRCDPISGHVSLYWYRQALGQGPEFLTYFNYEAQQDKSGLPNDRFSAERPEGSISTLTIQRTEQRDSAMYRCASSYGQSNSPLHFGNGTRLTVT.

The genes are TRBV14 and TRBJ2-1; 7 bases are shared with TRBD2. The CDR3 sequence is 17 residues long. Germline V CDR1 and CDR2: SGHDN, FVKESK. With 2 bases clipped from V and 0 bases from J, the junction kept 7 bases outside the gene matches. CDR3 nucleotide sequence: TGTGCCAGCAGCCAACAGGGAGGGCAGAGCTCCTACAATGAGCAGTTCTTC. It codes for CASSQQGGQSSYNEQFF.

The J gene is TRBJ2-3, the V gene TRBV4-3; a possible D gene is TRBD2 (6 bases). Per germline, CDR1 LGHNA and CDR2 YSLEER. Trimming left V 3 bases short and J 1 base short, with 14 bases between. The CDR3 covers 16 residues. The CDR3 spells CASSQGGLRRTDTQYF. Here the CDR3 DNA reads TGCGCCAGCAGCCAGGGGGGTTTGCGCCGCACAGATACGCAGTATTTT.

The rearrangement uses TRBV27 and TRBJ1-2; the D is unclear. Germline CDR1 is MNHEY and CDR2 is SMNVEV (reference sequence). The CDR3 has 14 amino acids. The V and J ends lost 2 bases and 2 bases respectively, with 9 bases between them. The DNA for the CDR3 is TGTGCCAGCAGTTTAACTGTTTCAAACTATGGCTACACCTTC. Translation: CASSLTVSNYGYTF.

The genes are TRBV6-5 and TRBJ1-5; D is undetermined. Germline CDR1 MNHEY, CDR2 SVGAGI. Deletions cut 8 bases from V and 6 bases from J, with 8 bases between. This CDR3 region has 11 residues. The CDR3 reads CASGSGQPQHF. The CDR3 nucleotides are TGTGCCAGCGGGTCGGGTCAGCCCCAGCATTTT.

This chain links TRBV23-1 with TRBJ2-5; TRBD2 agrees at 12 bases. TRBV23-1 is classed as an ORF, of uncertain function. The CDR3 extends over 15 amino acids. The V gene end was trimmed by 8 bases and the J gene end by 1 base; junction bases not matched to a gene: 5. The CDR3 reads CASGLTSGGQETQYF. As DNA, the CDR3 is TGCGCCAGCGGCCTGACTAGCGGGGGCCAAGAGACCCAGTACTTC.

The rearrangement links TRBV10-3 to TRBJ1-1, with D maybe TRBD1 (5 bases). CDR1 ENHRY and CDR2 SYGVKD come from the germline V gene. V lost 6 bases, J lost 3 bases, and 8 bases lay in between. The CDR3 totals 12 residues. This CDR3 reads CAIREGYTEAFF. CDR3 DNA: TGTGCCATCAGGGAGGGGTACACTGAAGCTTTCTTT.

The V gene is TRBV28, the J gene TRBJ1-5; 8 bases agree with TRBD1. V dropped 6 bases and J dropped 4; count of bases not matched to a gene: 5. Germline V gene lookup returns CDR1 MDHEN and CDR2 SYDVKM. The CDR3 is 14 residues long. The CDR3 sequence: CASSRTGSNQPQHF. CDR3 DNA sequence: TGTGCCAGCAGCAGGACAGGGTCGAATCAGCCCCAGCATTTT.

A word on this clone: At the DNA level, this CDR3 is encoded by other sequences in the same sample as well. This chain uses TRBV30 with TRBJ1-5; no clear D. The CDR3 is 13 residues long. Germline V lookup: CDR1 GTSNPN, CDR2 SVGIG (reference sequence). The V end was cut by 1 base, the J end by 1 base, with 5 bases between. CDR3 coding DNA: TGTGCCTGGAGTGCGGACAGCAATCAGCCCCAGCATTTT. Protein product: CAWSADSNQPQHF.